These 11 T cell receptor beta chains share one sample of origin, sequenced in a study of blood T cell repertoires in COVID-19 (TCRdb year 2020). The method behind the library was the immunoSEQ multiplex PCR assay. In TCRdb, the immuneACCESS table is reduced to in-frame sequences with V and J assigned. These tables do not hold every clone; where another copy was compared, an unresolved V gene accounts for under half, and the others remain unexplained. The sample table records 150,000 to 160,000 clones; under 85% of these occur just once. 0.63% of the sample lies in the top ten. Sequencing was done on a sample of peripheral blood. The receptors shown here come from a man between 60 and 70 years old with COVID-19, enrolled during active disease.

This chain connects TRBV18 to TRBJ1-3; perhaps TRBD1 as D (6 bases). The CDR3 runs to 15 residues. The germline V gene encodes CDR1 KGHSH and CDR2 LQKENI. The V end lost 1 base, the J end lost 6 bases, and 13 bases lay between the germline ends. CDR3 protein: CASSPRTVSSNTIYF. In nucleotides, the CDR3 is TGTGCCAGCTCACCACGGACAGTCTCCTCAAACACCATATATTTT. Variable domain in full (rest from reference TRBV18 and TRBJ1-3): NAGVMQNPRHLVRRRGQEARLRCSPMKGHSHVYWYRQLPEEGLKFMVYLQKENIIDESGMPKERFSAEFPKEGPSILRIQQVVRGDSAAYFCASSPRTVSSNTIYFGEGSWLTVV.

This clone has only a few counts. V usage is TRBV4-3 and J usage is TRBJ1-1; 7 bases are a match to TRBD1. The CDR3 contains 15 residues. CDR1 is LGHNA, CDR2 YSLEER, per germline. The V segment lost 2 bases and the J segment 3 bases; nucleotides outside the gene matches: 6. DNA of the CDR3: TGCGCCAGCAGCCAATCAGGGGGACGCGACACTGAAGCTTTCTTT. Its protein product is CASSQSGGRDTEAFF.

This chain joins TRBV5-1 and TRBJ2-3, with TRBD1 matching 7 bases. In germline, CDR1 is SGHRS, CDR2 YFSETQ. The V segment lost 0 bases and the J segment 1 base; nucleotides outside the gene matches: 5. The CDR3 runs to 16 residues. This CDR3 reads CASSLGQGPRTDTQYF. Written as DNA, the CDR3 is TGCGCCAGCAGCTTGGGACAGGGCCCACGCACAGATACGCAGTATTTT.

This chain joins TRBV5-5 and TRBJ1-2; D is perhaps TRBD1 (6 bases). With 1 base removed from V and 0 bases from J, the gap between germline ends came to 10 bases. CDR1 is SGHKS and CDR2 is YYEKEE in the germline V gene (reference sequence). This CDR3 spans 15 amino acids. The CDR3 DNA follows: TGTGCCAGCAGCTTGAAGGGGGAAGCTAACTATGGCTACACCTTC. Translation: CASSLKGEANYGYTF.

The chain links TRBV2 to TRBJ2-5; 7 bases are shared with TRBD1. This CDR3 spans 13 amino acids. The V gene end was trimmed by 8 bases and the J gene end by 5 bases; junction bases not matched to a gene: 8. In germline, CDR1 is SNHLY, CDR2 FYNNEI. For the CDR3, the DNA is TGTGCCAGCGCTAAAGACAGGGTCGAGACCCAGTACTTC. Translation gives CASAKDRVETQYF.

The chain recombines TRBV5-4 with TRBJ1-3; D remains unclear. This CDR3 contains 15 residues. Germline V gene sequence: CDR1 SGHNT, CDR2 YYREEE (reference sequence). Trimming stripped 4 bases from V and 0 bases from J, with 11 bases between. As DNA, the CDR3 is TGTGCCAGCAGCCATGACACCACCTCTGGAAACACCATATATTTT. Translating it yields CASSHDTTSGNTIYF.

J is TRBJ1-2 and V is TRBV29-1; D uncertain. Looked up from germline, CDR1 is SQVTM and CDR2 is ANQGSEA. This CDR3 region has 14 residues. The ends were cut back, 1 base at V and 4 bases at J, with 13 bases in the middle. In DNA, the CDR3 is TGCAGCGTTGAAGCCCTTCCGGGATCCTATGGCTACACCTTC. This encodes CSVEALPGSYGYTF.

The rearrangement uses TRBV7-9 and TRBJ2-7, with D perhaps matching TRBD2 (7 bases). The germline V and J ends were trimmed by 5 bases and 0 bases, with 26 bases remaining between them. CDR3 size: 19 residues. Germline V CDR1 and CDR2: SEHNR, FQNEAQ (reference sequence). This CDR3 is CASSQMRTGGQSSSYEQYF. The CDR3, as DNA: TGTGCCAGCAGCCAAATGAGAACGGGGGGACAATCAAGCTCCTACGAGCAGTACTTC. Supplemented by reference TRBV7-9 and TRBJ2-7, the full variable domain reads DTGVSQNPRHKITKRGQNVTFRCDPISEHNRLYWYRQTLGQGPEFLTYFQNEAQLEKSRLLSDRFSAERPKGSFSTLEIQRTEQGDSAMYLCASSQMRTGGQSSSYEQYFGPGTRLTVT.

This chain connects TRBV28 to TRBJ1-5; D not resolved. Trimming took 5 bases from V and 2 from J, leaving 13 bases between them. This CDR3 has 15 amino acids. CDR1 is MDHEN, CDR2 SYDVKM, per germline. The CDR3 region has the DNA TGTGCCAGCAGTCTCTTCGGGGAGGGCAATCAGCCCCAGCATTTT. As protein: CASSLFGEGNQPQHF.

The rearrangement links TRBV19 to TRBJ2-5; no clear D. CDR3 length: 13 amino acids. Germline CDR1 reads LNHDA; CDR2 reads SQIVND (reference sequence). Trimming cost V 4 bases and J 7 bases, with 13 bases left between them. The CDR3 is CASSTTDRGTQYF. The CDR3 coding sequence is TGTGCCAGTAGTACCACGGATCGAGGGACCCAGTACTTC.

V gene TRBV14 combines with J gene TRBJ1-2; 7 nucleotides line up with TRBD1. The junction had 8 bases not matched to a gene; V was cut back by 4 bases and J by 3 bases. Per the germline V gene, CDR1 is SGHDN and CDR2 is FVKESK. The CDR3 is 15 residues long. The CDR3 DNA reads TGTGCCAGCAGCCCTCGACAGGGTAATTACTATGGCTACACCTTC. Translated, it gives CASSPRQGNYYGYTF.